These 4 T cell receptor beta chains were sequenced from one sample in a study of shared clonotypes between healthy human individuals. Some clones are missing from TCRdb's copy, which holds only in-frame ones; the method was immunoSEQ multiplex PCR. The sample lists roughly 2.4 million clones, roughly 95% seen once, with less than 0.15% in the top ten. The sample was naive CD4+ T cells sorted from blood. The subset denotes: CD45RA+ positively selected. These TCRs come from a man aged 18-30 years in good health.

For this clone: Other DNA sequences of this sample code for an identical CDR3. The V and J genes are TRBV9 and TRBJ2-7; 9 nucleotides agree with TRBD2. The trim removed 2 bases at V and 4 bases at J, leaving 4 bases unmatched. Germline-derived CDR1 and CDR2 are SGDLS and YYNGEE. The length of the CDR3 is 14 residues. The CDR3 nucleotides read TGTGCCAGCAGCGTCGGTAGCGGGGGATACGAGCAGTACTTC. Amino acids: CASSVGSGGYEQYF.

This sequence joins TRBV18 and TRBJ1-4; weak D call: TRBD1 (5 bases). The CDR3 contains 14 residues. Looked up from germline, CDR1 is KGHSH and CDR2 is LQKENI. V dropped 5 bases and J dropped 5 bases, with 12 bases sitting between them. The CDR3 reads CASSAGASNEKLFF. The CDR3 coding sequence is TGTGCCAGCTCAGCTGGGGCCTCGAATGAAAAACTGTTTTTT. Drawing the rest from reference TRBV18 and TRBJ1-4, the complete variable domain is NAGVMQNPRHLVRRRGQEARLRCSPMKGHSHVYWYRQLPEEGLKFMVYLQKENIIDESGMPKERFSAEFPKEGPSILRIQQVVRGDSAAYFCASSAGASNEKLFFGSGTQLSVL.

The rearrangement joins TRBV9 to TRBJ2-2; D not resolved. This CDR3 is built from 16 residues. In germline, CDR1 is SGDLS, CDR2 YYNGEE. Trimming took off 0 bases at V and 3 bases at J, with 12 bases between the two ends. This CDR3 is CASSVAPPPDTGELFF. CDR3 in DNA: TGTGCCAGCAGCGTAGCACCCCCTCCGGACACCGGGGAGCTGTTTTTT. The full variable domain, with the rest looked up from reference TRBV9 and TRBJ2-2, is DSGVTQTPKHLITATGQRVTLRCSPRSGDLSVYWYQQSLDQGLQFLIQYYNGEERAKGNILERFSAQQFPDLHSELNLSSLELGDSALYFCASSVAPPPDTGELFFGEGSRLTVL.

This clone was recorded only once. This chain connects TRBV9 to TRBJ2-5, with a tentative D call TRBD1 (6 bases). The CDR3 extends over 14 amino acids. CDR1 is SGDLS and CDR2 is YYNGEE in the germline V gene. Deletions cut 2 bases from V and 5 bases from J, with 13 bases between. The CDR3 DNA sequence: TGTGCCAGCAGCGTCCAGGGGAGTGGGGAGACCCAGTACTTC. Translating gives CASSVQGSGETQYF.